Many counts were recorded for the clone carrying this TCR beta chain. Its antigen is not identified. This CDR3 contains 13 residues. The germline V and J ends were trimmed by 5 bases and 6 bases, with 14 bases remaining between them. CDR1 SGHAT and CDR2 FQNNGV come from the germline V gene. The entry originates in a study of T cells in Graves' hyperthyroidism and ophthalmopathy. Notes on the study in general: Most expanded thyroid clonotypes above 0.001 also appeared in blood.

Among the patients, aged 18 to 65, hyperthyroidism was newly diagnosed and had lasted under 2 months. Authors of the study amplified TCR beta CDR3 regions from RNA transcripts. Initially, a first-round RT-PCR of the TCR CDR3 employed the HTBI primer set. TCRdb re-derived calls from the multiplex PCR reads in MiXCR, one entry per CDR3 protein. The sample yields roughly 510,000 distinct CDR3 sequences, less than 25% seen once. The TCR originated in a man aged 18 to 30 with Graves' hyperthyroidism. Sequencing used blood. The chain is built from TRBV11-2 and TRBJ2-7; a possible D gene is TRBD1 (7 bases). Here the CDR3 reads CASSPRQGGEQYF. As DNA, the CDR3 is TGTGCCAGCAGCCCCCGACAGGGAGGCGAGCAGTACTTC.